This is a list of T cell receptor beta chains from one sample in a study of T-cell reconstitution after alpha-beta-depleted transplantation in children. TCRdb recomputed calls from the PCR reads with MiXCR, one row per CDR3 protein. Of about 240,000 distinct CDR3 sequences listed, 9.5% to 15% are singletons. The sample was PBMCs from the stem cell graft donor, taken from the stem cell graft. All receptors come from a human donor who donated a stem cell graft to a child with acute lymphoblastic leukemia. Both conserved end residues are part of each CDR3. A D gene is named only where the DNA matches it firmly. Expanded clones get a size class; other rows say once, few or many, or leave the size out.

V gene,J gene,D gene,clone size,CDR3 protein,CDR3 DNA
TRBV28,TRBJ1-5,TRBD1,many,CAATGRYNQPQHF,TGTGCTGCGACAGGGAGATACAATCAGCCCCAGCATTTT
TRBV4-3,TRBJ2-1,TRBD2,few,CASSQQMSSGRRNEQFF,TGCGCCAGCAGCCAACAGATGTCTAGCGGGAGAAGGAATGAGCAGTTCTTC
TRBV20-1,TRBJ1-5,TRBD1,many,CSARLGGGQPQHF,TGCAGTGCTAGGTTAGGGGGCGGGCAGCCCCAGCATTTT
TRBV12-3/TRBV12-4,TRBJ2-2,-,many,CASSGPGATNTGELFF,TGTGCCAGCAGCGGACCGGGGGCAACGAACACCGGGGAGCTGTTTTTT
TRBV5-1,TRBJ2-3,-,many,CASCGDGPDTQYF,TGCGCCAGCTGCGGTGACGGTCCAGATACGCAGTATTTT
TRBV10-3,TRBJ2-7,TRBD2,many,CAISPQNGGDEQYF,TGTGCCATCAGCCCACAGAACGGGGGGGACGAGCAGTACTTC
TRBV5-1,TRBJ2-2,TRBD1,many,CASSPTGIELFF,TGCGCCAGCAGCCCGACAGGGATAGAGCTGTTTTTT
TRBV13,TRBJ2-3,-,many,CASSLGQRTDTQYF,TGTGCCAGCAGCTTAGGACAGAGAACAGATACGCAGTATTTT
TRBV29-1,TRBJ2-7,-,many,CSVEMTYEQYF,TGCAGCGTTGAAATGACGTACGAGCAGTACTTC
TRBV27,TRBJ2-5,TRBD2,many,CASSPLPGLVQETQYF,TGTGCCAGCAGTCCGCTCCCCGGACTAGTCCAAGAGACCCAGTACTTC
TRBV9,TRBJ1-3,-,many,CASSVWGTNSGNTIYF,TGTGCCAGCAGCGTATGGGGGACTAACTCTGGAAACACCATATATTTT
TRBV3-1,TRBJ2-7,-,-,CASSQGASYEQYF,TGTGCCAGCAGCCAGGGGGCTAGCTACGAGCAGTACTTC
TRBV15,TRBJ2-2,-,-,CATSRDLDTGELFF,TGTGCCACCAGCAGAGATCTTGATACCGGGGAGCTGTTTTTT
TRBV6-5,TRBJ2-3,TRBD1,-,CASSYGTASTDTQYF,TGTGCCAGCAGTTATGGGACAGCGAGCACAGATACGCAGTATTTT
TRBV7-2,TRBJ2-2,-,many,CASSRRHLSNTGELFF,TGTGCCAGCAGCCGGAGACACTTATCGAACACCGGGGAGCTGTTTTTT
TRBV5-1,TRBJ2-1,TRBD1,many,CASSLEQGYYNEQFF,TGCGCCAGCAGCTTGGAACAGGGGTACTACAATGAGCAGTTCTTC
TRBV24-1,TRBJ2-3,-,many,CATNRRDSDTQYF,TGTGCCACTAACCGCCGGGACTCAGATACGCAGTATTTT
TRBV9,TRBJ1-5,-,many,CASSVAGDNQPQHF,TGTGCCAGCAGCGTAGCCGGGGACAATCAGCCCCAGCATTTT
TRBV5-5,TRBJ1-4,-,many,CASSFGGREKLFF,TGTGCCAGCAGCTTTGGAGGGAGAGAAAAACTGTTTTTT
TRBV6-1,TRBJ2-7,TRBD1,many,CASSPQGARDEQYF,TGTGCCAGCAGTCCGCAGGGGGCGAGAGACGAGCAGTACTTC
TRBV6-2/TRBV6-3,TRBJ2-7,-,many,CASMRPDRHYEQYF,TGTGCCAGCATGAGGCCCGACAGGCACTACGAGCAGTACTTC
TRBV29-1,TRBJ1-1,-,many,CSADLNTEAFF,TGCAGCGCGGATTTGAACACTGAAGCTTTCTTT
TRBV29-1,TRBJ1-2,-,-,CSVETAYGYTF,TGCAGCGTAGAGACAGCCTATGGCTACACCTTC
TRBV6-1,TRBJ2-2,TRBD1,-,CATVRGAGGYTGELFF,TGTGCCACCGTTCGAGGGGCAGGGGGCTATACCGGGGAGCTGTTTTTT
TRBV24-1,TRBJ2-5,-,many,CATSDGRLRETQYF,TGTGCCACCAGTGATGGCAGGCTGAGGGAGACCCAGTACTTC
TRBV2,TRBJ2-3,TRBD2,many,CASSSSPGLAGPWTDTQYF,TGTGCCAGCAGTTCCTCACCGGGACTAGCGGGACCTTGGACAGATACGCAGTATTTT
TRBV21-1,TRBJ2-2,-,many,CASNDTRPGSRPGELFF,TGTGCCAGCAACGACACCCGTCCGGGATCGAGGCCCGGGGAGCTGTTTTTT
TRBV7-9,TRBJ2-1,TRBD2,many,CASSLALQAGAYNEQFF,TGTGCCAGCAGCTTAGCGCTCCAAGCGGGGGCCTACAATGAGCAGTTCTTC
TRBV10-3,TRBJ2-1,-,many,CAISDLDPSYNEQFF,TGTGCCATCAGTGATTTGGACCCCTCCTACAATGAGCAGTTCTTC
TRBV6-5,TRBJ1-1,TRBD1,-,CASSYTPGGRFPNTEAFF,TGTGCCAGCAGCTATACACCAGGGGGCCGTTTCCCGAACACTGAAGCTTTCTTT
TRBV20-1,TRBJ2-1,TRBD2,many,CSALSGRGTYNEQFF,TGCAGTGCTCTAAGCGGGAGGGGGACCTACAATGAGCAGTTCTTC
TRBV4-2,TRBJ2-2,-,many,CASSQRGQTGELFF,TGTGCCAGCAGCCAGAGGGGTCAAACCGGGGAGCTGTTTTTT
TRBV11-2,TRBJ2-4,TRBD1,many,CASSSGTGVFQYF,TGTGCCAGCAGCTCCGGGACAGGGGTTTTTCAGTACTTC
TRBV7-2,TRBJ1-3,-,-,CASSLYGGPGNTIYF,TGTGCCAGCAGCTTATACGGTGGTCCTGGAAACACCATATATTTT
TRBV4-3,TRBJ2-3,TRBD2,many,CASSQEGLAGYLADTQYF,TGCGCCAGCAGCCAAGAAGGACTAGCGGGGTATCTGGCAGATACGCAGTATTTT
TRBV7-8,TRBJ1-1,-,-,CASSPLNWGRTEAFF,TGTGCCAGCAGCCCGCTGAATTGGGGAAGGACTGAAGCTTTCTTT
TRBV29-1,TRBJ2-5,-,many,CSVLLTRQTQYF,TGCAGCGTCCTATTGACACGGCAGACCCAGTACTTC
TRBV20-1,TRBJ2-7,TRBD1,-,CSARETGDRVTRLSYEQYF,TGCAGTGCTAGAGAAACTGGAGACAGGGTCACCCGACTTTCCTACGAGCAGTACTTC
TRBV27,TRBJ2-7,-,many,CASSFRHSYEQYF,TGTGCCAGCTCCTTCCGCCACTCCTACGAGCAGTACTTC
TRBV29-1,TRBJ2-2,TRBD2,many,CSVEGSTSGVLGELFF,TGCAGCGTTGAAGGAAGCACTAGCGGGGTCCTCGGGGAGCTGTTTTTT
TRBV3-1,TRBJ1-5,TRBD1,many,CASSQGGTGYDQPQHF,TGTGCCAGCAGCCAAGGAGGGACAGGGTATGATCAGCCCCAGCATTTT
TRBV6-2/TRBV6-3,TRBJ2-2,-,many,CASSSLGRGRMEAGELFF,TGTGCCAGCAGCTCCTTAGGGAGGGGGCGCATGGAGGCCGGGGAGCTGTTTTTT
TRBV29-1,TRBJ1-1,-,many,CSVPGNMNTEAFF,TGCAGCGTTCCAGGAAACATGAACACTGAAGCTTTCTTT
TRBV4-2,TRBJ2-7,-,few,CASSPPRPYEQYF,TGTGCCAGCAGCCCCCCAAGGCCCTACGAGCAGTACTTC
TRBV11-1,TRBJ2-3,TRBD1,-,CASSLRQGYTDTQYF,TGTGCCAGCAGCCTCCGACAGGGGTACACAGATACGCAGTATTTT
TRBV29-1,TRBJ1-2,TRBD1,-,CSVVLGTGHGYTF,TGCAGCGTTGTATTAGGGACAGGGCACGGCTACACCTTC
TRBV20-1,TRBJ1-2,-,many,CSARDRDIFNYGYTF,TGCAGTGCTAGAGATCGGGACATCTTCAACTATGGCTACACCTTC
TRBV10-2,TRBJ2-1,TRBD1,-,CASRLGTGPIYNEQFF,TGCGCCAGCAGACTCGGGACAGGGCCTATCTACAATGAGCAGTTCTTC
TRBV9,TRBJ2-7,-,many,CASSVGTSYEQYF,TGTGCCAGCAGCGTAGGGACCTCCTACGAGCAGTACTTC
TRBV7-2,TRBJ1-2,-,many,CASSSQQGFYGYTF,TGTGCCAGCAGCTCGCAACAGGGATTCTATGGCTACACCTTC
TRBV6-1,TRBJ2-1,-,many,CASSVGTAIREQFF,TGTGCCAGCAGTGTAGGGACGGCGATTAGGGAGCAGTTCTTC
TRBV12-3/TRBV12-4,TRBJ1-1,-,many,CASRPGPRNTEAFF,TGTGCCAGCAGACCCGGACCGCGGAACACTGAAGCTTTCTTT
TRBV10-2,TRBJ2-5,TRBD1,many,CASTRTGSETQYF,TGCGCCAGCACGAGGACAGGGTCGGAGACCCAGTACTTC
TRBV5-1,TRBJ1-2,-,many,CASSLPGQMMDYTF,TGCGCCAGCAGCTTACCAGGACAGATGATGGACTACACCTTC